The 19 T cell receptor beta chains below were found in one sample sequenced in a study of T cell responses to AZD1222 COVID-19 vaccine. The assay was immunoSEQ multiplex PCR, and TCRdb's table has in-frame clones only and misses some. The sample carries under 200,000 clones, around 92% recorded once. The source was peripheral blood, collected on day 0 of AZD1222 vaccination. The receptor source for this set is an adult in good health.

The chain is built from TRBV5-1 and TRBJ2-6, with 7 bases aligning to TRBD2. The V and J ends lost 4 bases and 8 bases, in that order; junction bases with no gene match: 12. The CDR3 loop spans 16 amino acids. The germline CDR1 and CDR2 sequences are SGHRS and YFSETQ. The CDR3 spells CASSLSPGGSSNVLTF. The CDR3 region has the DNA TGCGCCAGCAGCCTCAGCCCGGGAGGCTCGTCCAACGTCCTGACTTTC.

V usage is TRBV28 and J usage is TRBJ1-5; 7 bases are shared with TRBD1. The CDR3 is made up of 13 amino acids. Germline CDR1 reads MDHEN; CDR2 reads SYDVKM. With V trimmed by 6 bases and J by 6 bases, 5 bases remained unmatched. In DNA form, the CDR3 reads TGTGCCAGCAGGACAGGGATCGCTCAGCCCCAGCATTTT. Its translation is CASRTGIAQPQHF.

The genes are TRBV5-1 and TRBJ2-5, with D possibly being TRBD2 (6 bases). The germline V gene encodes CDR1 SGHRS and CDR2 YFSETQ. The CDR3 sequence is 16 residues long. Trimming removed 6 bases at V and 5 bases at J, with 23 bases between. CDR3 residues: CASNLRDVGGRETQYF. As DNA, the CDR3 is TGCGCCAGCAACCTACGGGACGTCGGAGGGCGGGAGACCCAGTACTTC. The full variable domain, its missing parts supplied by reference TRBV5-1 and TRBJ2-5, is KAGVTQTPRYLIKTRGQQVTLSCSPISGHRSVSWYQQTPGQGLQFLFEYFSETQRNKGNFPGRFSGRQFSNSRSEMNVSTLELGDSALYLCASNLRDVGGRETQYFGPGTRLLVL.

This CDR3 reads CASSPAQYSGNTIYF. The CDR3 DNA follows: TGTGCCAGCTCACCCGCGCAGTACTCTGGAAACACCATATATTTT. This chain connects TRBV18 to TRBJ1-3; D is uncertain. Trimming stripped 3 bases from V and 0 bases from J, with 9 bases between. There are 15 residues in the CDR3. The germline CDR1 and CDR2 sequences are KGHSH and LQKENI.

V is TRBV6-2 or TRBV6-3 and J is TRBJ1-2; 7 bases are a match to TRBD1. This CDR3 contains 14 residues. Losses at the gene ends were 4 bases for V and 2 bases for J; bases not matched to a gene: 4. Per the germline V gene, CDR1 is MNHEY and CDR2 is SVGEGT. This chain's CDR3 is CASSLEGANYGYTF. The CDR3 coding sequence is TGTGCCAGCAGTTTGGAGGGGGCAAACTATGGCTACACCTTC.

In the case of this clone: An end of the junction differs from the germline gene, which may be a read error. In DNA form, the CDR3 reads TGCAGTGCTAGAGAAGAAACCCAGTACTTC. It encodes CSAREETQYF. The V call is TRBV20-1, the J call TRBJ2-5; D remains unclear. The CDR3 spans 10 residues. Germline V lookup: CDR1 DFQATT, CDR2 SNEGSKA (reference sequence).

The rearrangement joins TRBV6-5 to TRBJ1-2; D is possibly TRBD1 (5 bases). The V end was cut by 5 bases, the J end by 0 bases, with 7 bases between. This CDR3 has 13 residues. Germline V gives CDR1 MNHEY, CDR2 SVGAGI. CDR3 region: CASSTTANYGYTF. In DNA form, the CDR3 reads TGTGCCAGCAGTACGACAGCTAACTATGGCTACACCTTC.

This rearrangement joins TRBV7-9 to TRBJ2-7, with D possibly being TRBD1 (6 bases). CDR1 is SEHNR, CDR2 FQNEAQ, per germline (reference sequence). The germline V and J ends were trimmed by 3 bases and 1 base, with 10 bases remaining between them. This CDR3 region has 14 residues. DNA of the CDR3: TGTGCCAGCAGCTTCCGACAGGATTCCTACGAGCAGTACTTC. It is translated as CASSFRQDSYEQYF.

This rearrangement joins TRBV9 to TRBJ2-5; 7 bases are a match to TRBD2. The germline CDR1 and CDR2 sequences are SGDLS and YYNGEE. The V gene end was trimmed by 4 bases and the J gene end by 7 bases; junction bases not matched to a gene: 7. The CDR3 totals 13 residues. CDR3 in DNA: TGTGCCAGCAGCCCCCGGACTAGTGGGACCCAGTACTTC. This gives the protein CASSPRTSGTQYF.

The chain joins TRBV27 to TRBJ1-4, with D perhaps matching TRBD1 (6 bases). Germline-derived CDR1 and CDR2 are MNHEY and SMNVEV (reference sequence). The CDR3 sequence is 15 residues long. Trimming removed 5 bases from V and 4 bases from J, with 14 bases in between. CDR3 protein: CASSHRVPGNEKLFF. CDR3 nucleotide sequence: TGTGCCAGCAGTCACAGGGTTCCCGGTAATGAAAAACTGTTTTTT.

The chain has TRBV6-5 and TRBJ1-4, with 10 bases identical to TRBD1. In germline, CDR1 is MNHEY, CDR2 SVGAGI. This CDR3 has 14 residues. With V trimmed by 6 bases and J by 7 bases, 5 bases remained unmatched. The CDR3 sequence: CASRRQGAAEKLFF. Written as DNA, the CDR3 is TGTGCCAGCAGACGACAGGGGGCGGCTGAAAAACTGTTTTTT.

V gene TRBV3-1 (or the pseudogene TRBV3-2) combines with J gene TRBJ2-1; perhaps TRBD1 as D (5 bases). The CDR3 is 12 amino acids. Trimming pared 1 base from V and 8 bases from J, leaving 6 bases between. Germline V gives CDR1 LGHDT, CDR2 YNNKEL (reference sequence). The CDR3 region is CASSQVRDEQFF. DNA for the CDR3: TGTGCCAGCAGCCAAGTCAGGGATGAGCAGTTCTTC.

The DNA for the CDR3 is TGTGCCAGCAGTTTAACCGAGGGCTATGGCTACACCTTC. Translating gives CASSLTEGYGYTF. This chain connects TRBV6-5 to TRBJ1-2; no firm D call. Germline V gene sequence: CDR1 MNHEY, CDR2 SVGAGI. CDR3 size: 13 residues. V lost 4 bases and J lost 4, with 10 bases in between.

This chain connects TRBV5-4 to TRBJ1-4; possibly TRBD1 for D (6 bases). CDR3 length equals 14 residues. Per the germline V gene, CDR1 is SGHNT and CDR2 is YYREEE (reference sequence). Trimming pared 2 bases from V and 5 bases from J, leaving 10 bases between. As DNA, the CDR3 is TGTGCCAGCAGCTTCTCAACAGGGAATGAAAAACTGTTTTTT. Amino acid sequence: CASSFSTGNEKLFF.

The CDR3 region is CATSDDPTASLDTQYF. In DNA form, the CDR3 reads TGTGCCACCAGTGATGACCCTACGGCGAGCTTGGATACGCAGTATTTT. The V gene is TRBV24-1, the J gene TRBJ2-3; D remains unclear. V was clipped by 3 bases and J by 6 bases, with 18 bases between them. Germline values: CDR1 KGHDR, CDR2 SFDVKD. This CDR3 is built from 16 residues.

The V and J genes are TRBV10-3 and TRBJ2-3, with a possible D match to TRBD2 (5 bases). The CDR3 is 15 amino acids. Germline CDR1 and CDR2: ENHRY and SYGVKD. The V gene lost 6 bases and the J gene lost 0 bases, with 13 bases spanning the gap. CDR3 in DNA: TGTGCCATCAGCAGCAGCGCGGGTAGCACAGATACGCAGTATTTT. It yields the protein CAISSSAGSTDTQYF.

The chain has TRBV27 and TRBJ1-5, with TRBD1 matching 7 bases. Germline CDR1 is MNHEY and CDR2 is SMNVEV (reference sequence). V lost 6 bases, J lost 6 bases, and 8 bases stayed unmatched. This CDR3 has 14 residues. CDR3 DNA sequence: TGTGCCAGCAGACCGACAGGGTCGACTCAGCCCCAGCATTTT. It encodes CASRPTGSTQPQHF.

The chain uses TRBV10-1 and TRBJ1-1, with D possibly being TRBD1 (5 bases). CDR3 size: 13 residues. V shed 9 bases and J shed 0 bases, with 11 bases lying between them. CDR1 and CDR2 (germline): WNHNN, SYGVQD (reference sequence). DNA of the CDR3: TGCGCCAGATCGGGACGGATGAACACTGAAGCTTTCTTT. It translates to CARSGRMNTEAFF.

The chain couples TRBV30 to TRBJ1-1; TRBD1 is a possible D gene (5 bases). This CDR3 has 13 residues. CDR1 and CDR2 from the germline V gene are GTSNPN and SVGIG (reference sequence). The ends were cut back, 5 bases at V and 0 bases at J, with 10 bases in the middle. The CDR3 loop reads CAWALGVNTEAFF. The CDR3, as DNA: TGTGCCTGGGCCTTGGGGGTGAACACTGAAGCTTTCTTT.